Below, 18 T cell receptor beta chains from the same sample are listed, as sequenced in a study of cytomegalovirus exposure and HLA in healthy donors (TCRdb year 2017). Libraries were made using the immunoSEQ multiplex PCR assay. For the multiplex PCR, a mixture combining 60 forward primers for TCR Vbeta segments and 13 reverse primers for TCR Jbeta segments was used. As stored in TCRdb, this immuneACCESS dataset retains in-frame rearrangements with V and J assigned. A fraction of the clones does not appear; measured against another copy, unresolved V genes explain less than half of the discrepancy, and the remainder lacks a known reason. The sample table shows approximately 170,000 clones, and over 70% are seen once. Clones ranked in the top ten supply 1% to 1.5% of the sample. What was sequenced was PBMCs. These receptors all come from a man in his fifties in good health and CMV-seropositive.

This chain links TRBV11-2 with TRBJ1-1; 12 nucleotides agree with TRBD1. From germline, CDR1 is SGHAT and CDR2 FQNNGV. The CDR3 is made up of 15 amino acids. V gave up 0 bases and J gave up 10 bases; unmatched junction bases: 6. This chain's CDR3 is CASSLEGTGGSPAFF. As DNA, the CDR3 is TGTGCCAGCAGCTTAGAGGGGACAGGGGGCAGTCCAGCTTTCTTT.

The V and J genes are TRBV6-1 and TRBJ2-7, with D unresolved. Germline V gene data show CDR1 as MNHNS and CDR2 as SASEGT. V lost 6 bases to trimming and J lost 4 bases, with 4 bases between them. The CDR3 covers 10 residues. The CDR3 reads CASSLYEQYF. CDR3 coding DNA: TGTGCCAGCAGCCTGTACGAGCAGTACTTC.

This clone was counted between two and nine times. V is TRBV5-1 and J is TRBJ2-5, with D perhaps TRBD2 (6 bases). The ends were cut back, 1 base at V and 0 bases at J, with 10 bases in the middle. Germline V gene sequence: CDR1 SGHRS, CDR2 YFSETQ. The CDR3 is 15 amino acids. Here the CDR3 DNA reads TGCGCCAGCAGCTTGACTAGCCTGTACCAAGAGACCCAGTACTTC. It codes for CASSLTSLYQETQYF.

The CDR3 sequence: CASSPAGLSIGYTF. As DNA, the CDR3 is TGTGCCAGCAGTCCCGCGGGACTGTCAATAGGCTACACCTTC. The chain employs TRBV28 and TRBJ1-2, with a weak D call TRBD1 (5 bases). There are 14 residues in the CDR3. Between the trimmed V and J ends, which lost 5 bases and 8 bases, there was a span of 18 bases. Germline CDR1 and CDR2: MDHEN and SYDVKM.

This clone turned up a few times. The V gene is TRBV7-9, the J gene TRBJ2-5, with TRBD1 as a possible D gene (8 bases). V was pared by 1 base and J by 5 bases, with 17 bases between. CDR1 and CDR2 from the germline V gene are SEHNR and FQNEAQ (reference sequence). There are 16 residues in the CDR3. The CDR3 region has the DNA TGTGCCAGCAGCTTAGACAGGGGGGGTTTTGCTGAGACCCAGTACTTC. Translating gives CASSLDRGGFAETQYF.

This chain joins TRBV28 and TRBJ2-5; 7 nucleotides agree with TRBD2. The CDR3 runs to 17 residues. CDR1 and CDR2 from the germline V gene are MDHEN and SYDVKM. V lost 3 bases to trimming and J lost 7 bases; unmatched junction nucleotides: 17. The CDR3 DNA is TGTGCCAGCAGTTTCCTAGACCGACTAGCAAGGGAAGGGACCCAGTACTTC. Translating gives CASSFLDRLAREGTQYF.

The gene calls are TRBV2 and TRBJ1-1, with no clear D. Trimming removed 7 bases from V and 6 bases from J, with 12 bases in between. The CDR3 covers 12 residues. Germline V gene sequence: CDR1 SNHLY, CDR2 FYNNEI. The CDR3 protein is CASMREGSEAFF. CDR3 in DNA: TGTGCCAGCATGAGGGAGGGCTCTGAAGCTTTCTTT.

This clone turned up a few times. The chain is built from TRBV6-6 and TRBJ1-5; D ambiguous. The CDR3 has 13 residues. Looked up from germline, CDR1 is MNHNY and CDR2 is SVGAGI (reference sequence). With 6 bases removed from V and 0 bases from J, the gap between germline ends came to 6 bases. The CDR3 loop is CASSPYSNQPQHF. For the CDR3, the DNA is TGTGCCAGCAGCCCCTATAGCAATCAGCCCCAGCATTTT.

Details on this clone: A read error may produce the germline difference seen at one junction end. The genes are TRBV27 and TRBJ1-2, with TRBD1 matching over 8 bases. CDR1 is MNHEY and CDR2 is SMNVEV in the germline V gene (reference sequence). This CDR3 has 14 residues. CDR3 in amino acids: CASSISRGQDGYTF. DNA of the CDR3: TGTGCCAGCAGTATATCCAGGGGGCAGGACGGCTACACCTTC.

The chain uses TRBV6-5 and TRBJ2-7; 10 bases are a match to TRBD1. The germline CDR1 and CDR2 sequences are MNHEY and SVGAGI. This CDR3 is 14 amino acids long. Trimming at V came to 6 bases and at J to 2 bases, leaving 4 bases not matched to a gene. The CDR3 sequence: CASSSDRGTYEQYF. The CDR3 DNA reads as TGTGCCAGCAGCTCGGACAGGGGGACCTACGAGCAGTACTTC.

This clone appeared a few times. The chain is built from TRBV6-4 and TRBJ2-3; weak D call: TRBD2 (6 bases). CDR3 length: 13 amino acids. Germline values: CDR1 MRHNA, CDR2 SNTAGT. With 4 bases removed from V and 2 bases from J, the gap between germline ends came to 7 bases. In DNA, the CDR3 is TGTGCCAGCAGTGCGGGAGACACAGATACGCAGTATTTT. Amino acids: CASSAGDTDTQYF.

The chain joins TRBV9 to TRBJ2-1, with 8 bases fitting TRBD2. Germline CDR1 reads SGDLS; CDR2 reads YYNGEE. The CDR3 runs 16 residues. V lost 3 bases, J lost 0 bases, and 5 bases stayed unmatched. CDR3: CASSARSGSSYNEQFF. The CDR3 DNA is TGTGCCAGCAGCGCCCGGAGCGGGAGCTCCTACAATGAGCAGTTCTTC. The complete variable domain, with remaining parts taken from reference TRBV9 and TRBJ2-1, reads DSGVTQTPKHLITATGQRVTLRCSPRSGDLSVYWYQQSLDQGLQFLIQYYNGEERAKGNILERFSAQQFPDLHSELNLSSLELGDSALYFCASSARSGSSYNEQFFGPGTRLTVL.

The V and J genes are TRBV7-9 and TRBJ2-5; TRBD1 is a possible D gene (6 bases). The germline V and J ends were trimmed by 8 bases and 5 bases, with 18 bases remaining between them. Germline CDR1 is SEHNR and CDR2 is FQNEAQ (reference sequence). The CDR3 loop spans 14 amino acids. This CDR3 reads CASPHRDEFETQYF. In DNA, the CDR3 is TGTGCCAGCCCCCACAGGGACGAATTCGAGACCCAGTACTTC.

This rearrangement joins TRBV5-3 to TRBJ2-5, with 8 nucleotides matching TRBD2. TRBV5-3 is an open reading frame whose function is uncertain. The CDR3 runs 16 residues. The V gene end was trimmed by 4 bases and the J gene end by 0 bases; junction bases not matched to a gene: 8. The CDR3 sequence is CARSGLRAGDQETQYF. DNA of the CDR3: TGTGCCAGAAGCGGACTGAGAGCGGGGGACCAAGAGACCCAGTACTTC.

The chain carries TRBV5-1 and TRBJ1-1, with TRBD1 matching 11 bases. Germline trimming cut 4 bases from V and 8 bases from J; bases unmatched to any gene: 4. Per the germline V gene, CDR1 is SGHRS and CDR2 is YFSETQ. This CDR3 contains 13 residues. The CDR3 sequence: CASSVRDRGEAFF. Here the CDR3 DNA reads TGCGCCAGCAGCGTGCGGGACAGGGGGGAAGCTTTCTTT.

V is TRBV7-8 and J is TRBJ1-3; 7 nucleotides align to TRBD1. The CDR3 loop spans 16 amino acids. J gave up 0 bases and V 0 bases, and 2 bases lay outside the gene matches. The germline V gene has CDR1 SGHVS and CDR2 FQNEAQ. In nucleotides, the CDR3 is TGTGCCAGCAGCTTAGCGCCAGGGGGCTCTGGAAACACCATATATTTT. Protein: CASSLAPGGSGNTIYF.

The V and J genes are TRBV6-5 and TRBJ1-2; possibly TRBD1 for D (5 bases). Germline loops: CDR1 MNHEY, CDR2 SVGAGI. The ends were cut back, 6 bases at V and 8 bases at J, with 16 bases in the middle. This CDR3 spans 13 amino acids. CDR3 bases: TGTGCCAGCAGCAGACCCGACAGAGGAGGCTACACCTTC. This sequence encodes CASSRPDRGGYTF.

This clone was picked up a small number of times. The chain has TRBV9 and TRBJ2-3; D remains unclear. Germline V gene lookup returns CDR1 SGDLS and CDR2 YYNGEE. The CDR3 is 13 amino acids. V was cut by 0 bases and J by 1 base, with 3 bases left in between. The CDR3 DNA is TGTGCCAGCAGCGTAGGCGGCACAGATACGCAGTATTTT. It encodes CASSVGGTDTQYF.